The present TCR beta chain was sequenced within a study of PD-1 blockade in mismatch repair-deficient tumors. TCR sequencing covered a few patients who responded to pembrolizumab. Assay: immunoSEQ multiplex PCR; the TCRdb copy retains only in-frame clones and omits some. The profile shows around 120,000 clones, 88% of them singletons. CDR3 length: 18 amino acids. Trimming stripped 3 bases from V and 7 bases from J, with 30 bases between. Germline loops: CDR1 SQVTM, CDR2 ANQGSEA. The sequence was obtained from an adult with mismatch repair-deficient cancer. This material consisted of peripheral blood, taken approximately 69 weeks after starting pembrolizumab. This chain uses TRBV29-1 with TRBJ2-5; D tentatively reads TRBD1 or TRBD2 (5 bases each). DNA for the CDR3: TGCAGCGTTGAGGCAGGGCGGTGGGCTAGCAGATATCCGGGGACCCAGTACTTC. Residues: CSVEAGRWASRYPGTQYF.